The present T cell receptor beta chain was sequenced within a study of cytomegalovirus exposure and HLA in healthy donors. The study, taken as a whole, reports: In a later analysis, a missense DCLRE1C variant was linked to TCR beta V- and J-gene trimming. A later analysis reported that several of the most significant clusters appeared to be linked to common viral pathogens, among them Epstein-Barr virus. About 87% or about 30% of the time was how often most TCR beta V segments were productive, according to an earlier analysis. The authors enumerated 150 to 200 TCR beta chains as linked to cytomegalovirus.

PCR employed 60 Vbeta and 13 Jbeta primers. Generated by immunoSEQ multiplex PCR, the TCRdb table keeps only in-frame clones and is missing some. This table holds 150,000 or so clones, around two thirds found once. Of note for this clone: Its target is unknown.

CDR1 KGHSH and CDR2 LQKENI come from the germline V gene. The trim removed 5 bases at V and 6 bases at J, leaving 2 bases unmatched. The CDR3 is 12 amino acids. The V call is TRBV18, the J call TRBJ1-2; 8 bases match TRBD1. Specimen: PBMCs. The receptor comes from a woman under 30 in good health and CMV-seronegative. The CDR3 reads CASSSDRDGYTF. In nucleotides, the CDR3 is TGTGCCAGCTCATCGGACAGGGATGGCTACACCTTC. The complete variable domain, with remaining parts taken from reference TRBV18 and TRBJ1-2, reads NAGVMQNPRHLVRRRGQEARLRCSPMKGHSHVYWYRQLPEEGLKFMVYLQKENIIDESGMPKERFSAEFPKEGPSILRIQQVVRGDSAAYFCASSSDRDGYTFGSGTRLTVV.